This TCR beta chain was profiled in a study of PD-L1 blockade in urothelial cancer. Looking at the study overall: The year 2014 saw patients start atezolizumab, 1,200 mg intravenously every 3 weeks.

This clone was seen a handful of times. Sequencing used immunoSEQ multiplex PCR; TCRdb keeps in-frame clones, though not all of them. Of 130,000 or so clones listed, about 81% are singletons. The time point denotes: pretreatment peripheral blood. CDR3 size: 15 residues. The V end lost 0 bases, the J end lost 6 bases, and 15 bases lay between the germline ends. Per the germline V gene, CDR1 is SGHRS and CDR2 is YFSETQ. The V gene is TRBV5-1, the J gene TRBJ2-5, with D perhaps matching TRBD2 (5 bases). The source is a man aged 45-65 years with urothelial cancer. The specimen was PBMCs, collected around atezolizumab (anti-PD-L1) treatment. CDR3 in DNA: TGCGCCAGCAGCTTGGCCGGGTTAGAGGGCCAGACCCAGTACTTC. Its translation: CASSLAGLEGQTQYF. Full variable domain (rest looked up from reference TRBV5-1 and TRBJ2-5): KAGVTQTPRYLIKTRGQQVTLSCSPISGHRSVSWYQQTPGQGLQFLFEYFSETQRNKGNFPGRFSGRQFSNSRSEMNVSTLELGDSALYLCASSLAGLEGQTQYFGPGTRLLVL.